The 17 T cell receptor beta chains given below trace back to one sample, sequenced in a study of cytomegalovirus exposure and HLA in healthy donors. The data were produced by immunoSEQ multiplex PCR, yet TCRdb's version contains in-frame clones alone and is incomplete. The sample lists 150,000 to 180,000 clones; 70% to 90% were seen once. The sample was PBMCs. Every receptor here comes from a man aged 18 to 29 in good health and CMV-seropositive.

V usage is TRBV12-5 and J usage is TRBJ1-4, with 7 bases that match TRBD1. J gave up 3 bases and V 6 bases, and 4 bases lay outside the gene matches. Germline CDR1 is LGHNT and CDR2 is FRNRAP. This CDR3 region has 14 residues. The DNA of the CDR3 is TGTGCTAGTGGAGCAGGGGGGTCTAATGAAAAACTGTTTTTT. Encoded protein: CASGAGGSNEKLFF.

The chain employs TRBV4-1 and TRBJ2-1; D remains ambiguous. The CDR3 covers 16 residues. Germline V gene sequence: CDR1 MGHRA, CDR2 YSYEKL. Deletions cut 0 bases from V and 1 base from J, with 10 bases between. The CDR3 coding sequence is TGCGCCAGCAGCCAAGAACCCACTCATTCCTACAATGAGCAGTTCTTC. Translation: CASSQEPTHSYNEQFF.

The chain couples TRBV2 to TRBJ1-3; D might be TRBD1 (6 bases). The germline CDR1 and CDR2 sequences are SNHLY and FYNNEI. V lost 7 bases and J lost 8, with 15 bases in between. CDR3 length equals 13 residues. CDR3 protein: CASMGTREYTIYF. Written as DNA, the CDR3 is TGTGCCAGCATGGGGACAAGGGAATACACCATATATTTT. Drawing the rest from reference TRBV2 and TRBJ1-3, the complete variable domain is EPEVTQTPSHQVTQMGQEVILRCVPISNHLYFYWYRQILGQKVEFLVSFYNNEISEKSEIFDDQFSVERPDGSNFTLKIRSTKLEDSAMYFCASMGTREYTIYFGEGSWLTVV.

The chain recombines TRBV4-3 with TRBJ1-1; a weak D match, TRBD1 (6 bases). Trimming cost V 4 bases and J 3 bases, with 12 bases left between them. The CDR3 runs 14 residues. The germline CDR1 and CDR2 sequences are LGHNA and YSLEER. The DNA of the CDR3 is TGCGCCAGCAGCCTCGGACAGCAGGACACTGAAGCTTTCTTT. Its protein product is CASSLGQQDTEAFF.

The chain recombines TRBV9 with TRBJ2-1; D gene uncertain. The V gene's germline CDR1 is SGDLS and CDR2 YYNGEE. The V end was cut by 2 bases, the J end by 0 bases, with 9 bases between. CDR3 size: 15 residues. The chain's CDR3 is CASSVDSGSYNEQFF. CDR3 sequence (DNA): TGTGCCAGCAGCGTTGATAGTGGCTCCTACAATGAGCAGTTCTTC.

The V call is TRBV5-6, the J call TRBJ2-5; 9 bases map to TRBD1. The CDR3 extends over 14 amino acids. Germline CDR1 reads SGHDT; CDR2 reads YYEEEE. Trimming at V came to 4 bases and at J to 5 bases, leaving 6 bases not matched to a gene. CDR3: CASSALGTGETQYF. Written as DNA, the CDR3 is TGTGCCAGCAGCGCGTTAGGGACAGGGGAGACCCAGTACTTC.

The chain carries TRBV7-9 and TRBJ1-3; 8 bases are shared with TRBD1. In germline, CDR1 is SEHNR, CDR2 FQNEAQ (reference sequence). The CDR3 is 16 amino acids. V trimming: 4 bases; J trimming: 7 bases; junction bases outside the gene matches: 12. The CDR3 DNA sequence: TGTGCCAGCAGCTCTACAACACAGGGGGTCAGGAACACCATATATTTT. Translation: CASSSTTQGVRNTIYF.

V is TRBV6-4 and J is TRBJ1-6, with D uncertain. This CDR3 region has 14 residues. The germline V and J ends were trimmed by 2 bases and 7 bases, with 9 bases remaining between them. Looked up from germline, CDR1 is MRHNA and CDR2 is SNTAGT. The CDR3 DNA follows: TGTGCCAGCAGTGACCGGGTGAGAAATTCACCCCTCCACTTT. Translation: CASSDRVRNSPLHF.

The chain has TRBV7-9 and TRBJ2-7; D is perhaps TRBD1 (5 bases). Trimming cost V 5 bases and J 2 bases, with 13 bases left between them. The germline CDR1 and CDR2 sequences are SEHNR and FQNEAQ (reference sequence). CDR3 size: 14 residues. The CDR3 here is CASSPYGAPYEQYF. The CDR3 bases are TGTGCCAGCAGCCCCTATGGGGCCCCCTACGAGCAGTACTTC. The variable domain in full, with the rest retrieved from reference TRBV7-9 and TRBJ2-7, is DTGVSQNPRHKITKRGQNVTFRCDPISEHNRLYWYRQTLGQGPEFLTYFQNEAQLEKSRLLSDRFSAERPKGSFSTLEIQRTEQGDSAMYLCASSPYGAPYEQYFGPGTRLTVT.

The J gene is TRBJ2-1, the V gene TRBV7-3; D remains unclear. This CDR3 is 13 amino acids long. Germline V gene sequence: CDR1 SGHTA, CDR2 FQGTGA. V was clipped by 6 bases and J by 6 bases, with 12 bases between them. The CDR3 loop reads CASSRAASNEQFF. The CDR3 DNA reads TGTGCCAGCAGTCGAGCCGCTAGCAATGAGCAGTTCTTC.

This chain uses TRBV10-3 with TRBJ2-7, with 8 bases fitting TRBD2. The CDR3 contains 16 residues. V gave up 8 bases and J gave up 2 bases; unmatched junction bases: 14. The germline V gene has CDR1 ENHRY and CDR2 SYGVKD. The CDR3 sequence is CAIPAGRGVRTYEQYF. CDR3 nucleotide sequence: TGTGCCATCCCCGCCGGGAGGGGGGTCAGGACCTACGAGCAGTACTTC.

The V gene is TRBV19, the J gene TRBJ2-7, with D possibly TRBD1 on 6 matching bases. The CDR3 is made up of 15 amino acids. CDR1 and CDR2 (germline): LNHDA, SQIVND (reference sequence). Trimming took 1 base from V and 0 from J, leaving 10 bases between them. CDR3: CASSIGQVVSYEQYF. CDR3 DNA: TGTGCCAGTAGTATAGGACAGGTGGTCTCCTACGAGCAGTACTTC.

This chain joins TRBV18 and TRBJ1-2; 9 nucleotides agree with TRBD1. The V segment lost 1 base and the J segment 2 bases; nucleotides outside the gene matches: 2. This CDR3 has 15 residues. Germline CDR1 and CDR2: KGHSH and LQKENI. In nucleotides, the CDR3 is TGTGCCAGCTCACCACGGGACAGGGCCAACTATGGCTACACCTTC. It codes for CASSPRDRANYGYTF.

The V and J genes are TRBV7-2 and TRBJ2-2, with D hard to call. Germline loops: CDR1 SGHTA, CDR2 FQGNSA. The CDR3 extends over 15 amino acids. V shed 0 bases and J shed 2 bases, with 7 bases lying between them. Written as DNA, the CDR3 is TGTGCCAGCAGCTTAGCGCGTACTAACACCGGGGAGCTGTTTTTT. Translated, it gives CASSLARTNTGELFF.

V gene TRBV27 combines with J gene TRBJ2-2; 11 positions agree with TRBD2. Germline trimming cut 6 bases from V and 1 base from J; bases unmatched to any gene: 4. CDR3 length equals 16 residues. Germline V gives CDR1 MNHEY, CDR2 SMNVEV (reference sequence). The CDR3 coding sequence is TGTGCCAGCAGGGGGACTAGCGGAGGGAACACCGGGGAGCTGTTTTTT. Translating it yields CASRGTSGGNTGELFF.

The chain links TRBV5-1 to TRBJ2-1; possibly TRBD2 for D (5 bases). CDR1 and CDR2 (germline): SGHRS, YFSETQ. V shed 0 bases and J shed 5 bases, with 12 bases lying between them. The CDR3 covers 15 residues. The CDR3 DNA reads as TGCGCCAGCAGCTTGGCGGGGAATAGGCACAATGAGCAGTTCTTC. Translating gives CASSLAGNRHNEQFF.

The gene calls are TRBV7-2 and TRBJ1-2; the D gene is possibly TRBD1 (5 bases). This CDR3 has 14 amino acids. The germline V gene encodes CDR1 SGHTA and CDR2 FQGNSA. V shed 4 bases and J shed 3 bases, with 12 bases lying between them. The CDR3 loop reads CASSSVATDYGYTF. CDR3 sequence (DNA): TGTGCCAGCAGCTCAGTCGCGACAGACTATGGCTACACCTTC.